The 6 T cell receptor beta chains listed next were all sequenced from one sample in a study of OX40 agonist ivuxolimab in advanced cancers. The protocol was immunoSEQ multiplex PCR, while the TCRdb copy is restricted to in-frame clones and leaves out a portion. The data hold 60,000 to 100,000 clones, with roughly 87% observed a single time. Here the sequenced sample was CD4+ or CD8+ T cells sorted from blood, taken in a trial of the OX40 agonist ivuxolimab. The receptors were sampled from an adult with an advanced solid tumor such as melanoma, head and neck, liver or kidney cancer.

J is TRBJ2-1 and V is TRBV7-2, with 14 bases fitting TRBD2. The J segment lost 6 bases and the V segment lost 5 bases, leaving 6 bases of the junction unmatched. The CDR3 consists of 16 residues. Germline V lookup: CDR1 SGHTA, CDR2 FQGNSA. CDR3 sequence (DNA): TGTGCCAGCAGCACCTCCGGGACTAGCGGGAGCAATGAGCAGTTCTTC. This gives the protein CASSTSGTSGSNEQFF.

The V gene is TRBV10-3, the J gene TRBJ2-3, with D possibly called TRBD1 or TRBD2 (6 bases each). With 6 bases removed from V and 2 bases from J, the gap between germline ends came to 12 bases. This CDR3 region has 14 residues. Germline V CDR1 and CDR2: ENHRY, SYGVKD. CDR3 loop: CAIRPRGDTDTQYF. CDR3 DNA sequence: TGTGCCATCAGGCCTAGGGGGGACACAGATACGCAGTATTTT.

The rearrangement links TRBV11-2 to TRBJ2-2, with D possibly matching TRBD1 (6 bases). Germline V gene sequence: CDR1 SGHAT, CDR2 FQNNGV. The CDR3 spans 15 residues. V lost 1 base and J 5 bases, leaving 11 bases between the germline ends. This CDR3 reads CASSLVDSQTGELFF. The CDR3 region has the DNA TGTGCCAGCAGCTTAGTGGACAGCCAAACCGGGGAGCTGTTTTTT.

V and J are TRBV15 and TRBJ2-3, with D possibly TRBD2 on 6 matching bases. Germline CDR1 LNHNV, CDR2 YYDKDF (reference sequence). Trimming removed 3 bases from V and 4 bases from J, with 11 bases in between. The CDR3 spans 14 residues. The CDR3 sequence: CATSSRGFSDTQYF. The CDR3, as DNA: TGTGCCACCAGCAGCCGGGGGTTTTCAGATACGCAGTATTTT.

The chain couples TRBV19 to TRBJ2-4; the match to TRBD1 covers 10 bases. Trimming at V came to 3 bases and at J to 1 base, leaving 3 bases not matched to a gene. CDR1 LNHDA and CDR2 SQIVND come from the germline V gene (reference sequence). The CDR3 is 16 amino acids. CDR3 amino acids: CASSMTGGWAKNIQYF. DNA of the CDR3: TGTGCCAGTAGTATGACAGGGGGCTGGGCCAAAAACATTCAGTACTTC.

The genes are TRBV6-5 and TRBJ1-3; D unclear. The CDR3 extends over 14 amino acids. The germline V and J ends were trimmed by 7 bases and 0 bases, with 10 bases remaining between them. Per germline, CDR1 MNHEY and CDR2 SVGAGI. The CDR3 is CASKMKSSGNTIYF. The CDR3 DNA reads as TGTGCCAGCAAAATGAAGAGCTCTGGAAACACCATATATTTT.